This TCR beta chain came from a study of control samples from healthy donors and cancer patients. The CDR3 has 16 amino acids. Germline CDR1 is KGHDR and CDR2 is SFDVKD. V dropped 2 bases and J dropped 1 base, with 12 bases sitting between them. Some clones are missing from TCRdb's copy, which holds only in-frame ones; the method was immunoSEQ multiplex PCR. The top ten hold more than 1.5% of the sample, which has about 150,000 clones, about 91% seen once. The source material was blood. This receptor was identified in a man aged 18 to 30 in good health. The chain employs TRBV24-1 and TRBJ2-3; D unclear. The CDR3 protein is CATSDSGSSGTDTQYF. CDR3 bases: TGTGCCACCAGTGATTCCGGTAGCTCCGGCACAGATACGCAGTATTTT.